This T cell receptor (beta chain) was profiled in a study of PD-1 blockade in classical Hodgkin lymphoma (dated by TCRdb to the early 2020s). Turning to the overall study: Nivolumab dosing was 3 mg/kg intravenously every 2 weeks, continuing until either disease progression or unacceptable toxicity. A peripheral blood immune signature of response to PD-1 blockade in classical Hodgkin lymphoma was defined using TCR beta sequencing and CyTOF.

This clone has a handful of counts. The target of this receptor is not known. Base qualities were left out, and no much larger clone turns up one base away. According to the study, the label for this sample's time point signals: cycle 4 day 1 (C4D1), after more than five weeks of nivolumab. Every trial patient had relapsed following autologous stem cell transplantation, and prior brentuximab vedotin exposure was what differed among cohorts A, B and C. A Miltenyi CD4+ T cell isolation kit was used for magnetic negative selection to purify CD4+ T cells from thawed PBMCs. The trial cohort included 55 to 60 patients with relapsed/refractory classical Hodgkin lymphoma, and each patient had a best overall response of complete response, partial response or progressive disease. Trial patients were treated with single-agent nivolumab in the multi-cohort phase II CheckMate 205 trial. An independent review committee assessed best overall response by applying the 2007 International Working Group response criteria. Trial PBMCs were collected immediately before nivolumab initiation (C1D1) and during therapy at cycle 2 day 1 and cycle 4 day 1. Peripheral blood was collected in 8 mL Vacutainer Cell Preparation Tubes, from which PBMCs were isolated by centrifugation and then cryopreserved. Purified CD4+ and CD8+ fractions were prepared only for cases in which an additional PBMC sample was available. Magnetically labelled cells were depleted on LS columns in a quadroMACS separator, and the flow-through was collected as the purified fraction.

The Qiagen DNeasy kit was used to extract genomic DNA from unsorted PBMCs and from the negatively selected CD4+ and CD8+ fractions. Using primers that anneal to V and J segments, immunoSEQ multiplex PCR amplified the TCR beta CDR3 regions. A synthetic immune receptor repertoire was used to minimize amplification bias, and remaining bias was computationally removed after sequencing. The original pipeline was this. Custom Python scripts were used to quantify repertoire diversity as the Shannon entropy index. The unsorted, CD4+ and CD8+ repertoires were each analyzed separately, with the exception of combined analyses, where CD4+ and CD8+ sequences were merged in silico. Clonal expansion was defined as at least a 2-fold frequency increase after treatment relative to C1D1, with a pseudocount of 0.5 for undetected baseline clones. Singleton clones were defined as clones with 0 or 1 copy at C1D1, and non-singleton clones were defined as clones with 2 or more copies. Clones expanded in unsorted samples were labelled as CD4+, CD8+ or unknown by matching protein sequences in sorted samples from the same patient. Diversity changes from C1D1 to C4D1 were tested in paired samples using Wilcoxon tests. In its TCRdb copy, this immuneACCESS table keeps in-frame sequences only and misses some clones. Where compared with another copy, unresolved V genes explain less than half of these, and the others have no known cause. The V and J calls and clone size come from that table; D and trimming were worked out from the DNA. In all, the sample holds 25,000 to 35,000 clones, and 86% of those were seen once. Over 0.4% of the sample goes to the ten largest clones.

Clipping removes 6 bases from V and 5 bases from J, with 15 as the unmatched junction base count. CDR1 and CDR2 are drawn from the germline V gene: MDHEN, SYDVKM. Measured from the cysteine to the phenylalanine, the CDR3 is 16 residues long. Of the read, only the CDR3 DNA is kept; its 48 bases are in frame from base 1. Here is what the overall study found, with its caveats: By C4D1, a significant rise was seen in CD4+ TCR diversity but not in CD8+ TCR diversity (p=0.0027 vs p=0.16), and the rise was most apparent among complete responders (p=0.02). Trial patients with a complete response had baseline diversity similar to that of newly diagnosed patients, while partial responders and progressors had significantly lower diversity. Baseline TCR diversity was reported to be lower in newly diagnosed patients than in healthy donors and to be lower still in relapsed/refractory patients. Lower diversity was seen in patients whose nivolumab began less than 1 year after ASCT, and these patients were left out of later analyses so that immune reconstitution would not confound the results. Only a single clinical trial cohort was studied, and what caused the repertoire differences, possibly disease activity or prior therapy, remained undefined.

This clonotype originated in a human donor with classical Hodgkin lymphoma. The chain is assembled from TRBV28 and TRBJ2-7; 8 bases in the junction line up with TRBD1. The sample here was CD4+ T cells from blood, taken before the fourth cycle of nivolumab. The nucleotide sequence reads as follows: TGTGCCAGCAGACCCTGGCCCAGGGGGCTTCTTAACGAGCAGTACTTC. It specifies CASRPWPRGLLNEQYF.